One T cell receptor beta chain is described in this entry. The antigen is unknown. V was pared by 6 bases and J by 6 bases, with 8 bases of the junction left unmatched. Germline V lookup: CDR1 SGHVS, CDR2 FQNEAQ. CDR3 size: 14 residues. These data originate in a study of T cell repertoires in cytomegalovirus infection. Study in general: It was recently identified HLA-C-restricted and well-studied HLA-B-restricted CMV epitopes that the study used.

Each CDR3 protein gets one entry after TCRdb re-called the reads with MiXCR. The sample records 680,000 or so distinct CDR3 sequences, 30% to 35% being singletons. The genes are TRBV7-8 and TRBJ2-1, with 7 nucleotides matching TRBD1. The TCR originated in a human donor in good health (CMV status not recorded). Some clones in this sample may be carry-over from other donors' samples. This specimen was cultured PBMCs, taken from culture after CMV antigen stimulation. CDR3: CASSLGGDSNEQFF. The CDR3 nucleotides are TGTGCCAGCAGTCTAGGGGGCGACTCCAATGAGCAGTTCTTC.